Given below is one T cell receptor (beta chain) in context. Its recognized antigen is unknown. No qualities accompany the bases; no much larger clone lies one base away. The data stem from a study of T-cell reconstitution after alpha-beta-depleted transplantation in children (dated by TCRdb to 2016 to 2017). Turning to the overall study: T-cell immune reconstitution after TCRalphabeta/CD19-depleted allogeneic hematopoietic cell transplantation in children was quantitatively tracked in the study by means of TCR repertoire profiling.

Receptors were amplified or captured by PCR. TCRdb records Illumina HiSeq 2500 as the sequencer. TCR libraries were prepared with molecular barcoding, using unique molecular identifiers to normalize TCRbeta repertoire quantification. TCRdb reran the public reads through fastp at Q25 and MiXCR, keeping productive beta chains. All rows with the same CDR3 protein become a single entry with the most common DNA and genes. For this sample there are 250,000 to 350,000 distinct CDR3 sequences; 9.5% to 10% appear just once. Of the sample, 10% falls within the top ten clones. The V and J ends are trimmed by 2 bases and 1 base, leaving 18 bases between them. Spanning cysteine to phenylalanine, the CDR3 consists of 17 amino acids. Of the read, only the CDR3 DNA is kept; its 51 bases are in frame from base 1.

The clonotype originates from a human donor who donated a stem cell graft to a child with SCID. Sequencing was performed on PBMCs from the stem cell graft donor, taken from the stem cell graft. The sequence is built from TRBV12-3 or TRBV12-4 and TRBJ2-7, with TRBD1 perhaps the D gene, on 6 matching bases. CDR3 sequence: CASSLNGHRVHSYEQYF. The DNA is TGTGCCAGCAGTTTAAACGGCCACAGGGTGCATTCCTACGAGCAGTACTTC.